This TCR beta chain appears in the sequencing data of a study of blood T cell repertoires in COVID-19. On the study more broadly: Researchers got acute and convalescent COVID-19 samples from the United States, Italy and Spain. In each case, the material was cDNA or gDNA derived from T cells, B-cell-depleted T cells, or PBMCs.

Per the authors' pipeline: Scientists estimated how many nucleated cells there were by amplifying reference gene primers. Profiling relied on immunoSEQ multiplex PCR, and the TCRdb table lists in-frame clones only, not all of them. V, J and clone size reflect that table, while D and trimming were determined from the DNA. Here the sample spans some 80,000 clones, more than 85% being singletons. Germline assignment: CDR1 SGHDT and CDR2 YYEEEE. CDR3 length: 17 amino acids. Between the trimmed V and J ends, which lost 5 bases and 0 bases, there was a span of 20 bases. The V gene is TRBV5-6, the J gene TRBJ1-1; D gene unclear. What was sequenced was peripheral blood. This TCR was recovered from an elderly man with active or convalescent COVID-19. The CDR3 DNA follows: TGTGCCAGCAGTCAAATGGGAGTAGGAGGCATGAACACTGAAGCTTTCTTT. Translated, it gives CASSQMGVGGMNTEAFF.